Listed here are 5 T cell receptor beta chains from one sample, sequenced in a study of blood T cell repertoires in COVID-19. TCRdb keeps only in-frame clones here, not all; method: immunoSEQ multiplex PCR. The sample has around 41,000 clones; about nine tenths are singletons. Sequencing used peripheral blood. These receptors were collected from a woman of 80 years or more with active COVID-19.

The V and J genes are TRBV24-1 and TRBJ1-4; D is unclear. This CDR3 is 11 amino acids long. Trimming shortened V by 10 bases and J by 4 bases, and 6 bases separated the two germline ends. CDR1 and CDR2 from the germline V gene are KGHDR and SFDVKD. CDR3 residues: CATEFNEKLFF. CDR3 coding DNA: TGTGCCACAGAGTTTAATGAAAAACTGTTTTTT.

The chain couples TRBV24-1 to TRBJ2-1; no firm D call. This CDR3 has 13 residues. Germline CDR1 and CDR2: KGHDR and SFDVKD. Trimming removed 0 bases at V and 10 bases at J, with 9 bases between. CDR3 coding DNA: TGTGCCACCAGTGATTTGTCAGGCTGGGAGCAGTTCTTC. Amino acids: CATSDLSGWEQFF.

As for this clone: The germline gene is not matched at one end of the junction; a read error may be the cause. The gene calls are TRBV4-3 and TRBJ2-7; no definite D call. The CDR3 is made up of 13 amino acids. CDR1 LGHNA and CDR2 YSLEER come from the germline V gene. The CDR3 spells CASSQDRQYAQYF. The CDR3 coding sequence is TGCGCCAGCAGCCAAGATAGACAATACGCGCAGTACTTC.

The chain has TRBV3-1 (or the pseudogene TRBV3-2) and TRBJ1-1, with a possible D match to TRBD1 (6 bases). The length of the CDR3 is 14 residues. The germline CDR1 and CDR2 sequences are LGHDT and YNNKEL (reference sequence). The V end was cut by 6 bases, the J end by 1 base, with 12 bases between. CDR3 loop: CASSYRVGNTEAFF. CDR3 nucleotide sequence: TGTGCCAGCAGTTACAGGGTGGGGAACACTGAAGCTTTCTTT.

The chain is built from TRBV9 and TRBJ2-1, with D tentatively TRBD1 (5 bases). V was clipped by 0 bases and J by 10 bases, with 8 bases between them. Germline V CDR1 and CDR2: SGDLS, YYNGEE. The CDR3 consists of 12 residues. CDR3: CASSVAGKEQFF. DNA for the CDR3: TGTGCCAGCAGCGTAGCAGGGAAGGAGCAGTTCTTC.